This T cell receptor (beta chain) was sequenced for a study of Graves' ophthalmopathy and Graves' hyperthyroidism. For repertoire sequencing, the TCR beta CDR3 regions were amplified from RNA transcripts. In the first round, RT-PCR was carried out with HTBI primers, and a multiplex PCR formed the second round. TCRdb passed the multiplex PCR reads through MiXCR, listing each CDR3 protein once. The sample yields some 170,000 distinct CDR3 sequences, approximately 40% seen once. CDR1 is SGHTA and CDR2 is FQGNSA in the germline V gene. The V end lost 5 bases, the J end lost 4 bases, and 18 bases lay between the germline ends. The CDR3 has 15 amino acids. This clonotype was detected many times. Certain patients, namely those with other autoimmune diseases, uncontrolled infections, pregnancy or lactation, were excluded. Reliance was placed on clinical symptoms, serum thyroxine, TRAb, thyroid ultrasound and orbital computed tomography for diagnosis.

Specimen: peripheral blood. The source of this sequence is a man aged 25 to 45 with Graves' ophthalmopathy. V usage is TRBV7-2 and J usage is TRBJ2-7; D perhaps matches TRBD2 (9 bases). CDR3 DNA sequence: TGTGCCAGCAGCCCAGGGGGCGGGAGGGTGTACGAGCAGTACTTC. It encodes CASSPGGGRVYEQYF.